Presented here are 5 T cell receptor beta chains from one specimen sequenced in a study of neoadjuvant anti-PD-1 for oral cavity cancer (dated by TCRdb to about 2021). The time point label of this sample denotes: before neoadjuvant nivolumab. The library relied on the immunoSEQ multiplex PCR assay. Drawn from immuneACCESS, this table holds only the in-frame rearrangements with V and J called that TCRdb kept. Clones are partly lost; checked studies trace under half to an unresolved V gene and leave the rest unexplained. The sample records 15,000 to 20,000 clones, approximately 70% of which are singletons. The ten largest clonotypes hold roughly 2.6% of the sample. The specimen comprised PBMCs, sampled before nivolumab (anti-PD-1) treatment. All receptors derive from a person between 40 and 79 years old with oral cavity squamous cell carcinoma.

The V gene is TRBV19, the J gene TRBJ2-3; D remains ambiguous. CDR3 length equals 12 residues. V was cut by 7 bases and J by 3 bases, with 8 bases left in between. Germline V gene data show CDR1 as LNHDA and CDR2 as SQIVND (reference sequence). CDR3 sequence: CASTPGTDTQYF. For the CDR3, the DNA is TGTGCCAGTACACCCGGTACAGATACGCAGTATTTT.

This clone was seen more than once but under ten times. The chain recombines TRBV30 with TRBJ2-2; 10 nucleotides line up with TRBD2. The trim removed 4 bases at V and 1 base at J, leaving 6 bases unmatched. The germline V gene has CDR1 GTSNPN and CDR2 SVGIG (reference sequence). This CDR3 has 16 amino acids. The CDR3 is CAWKASGRVNTGELFF. The CDR3 nucleotides are TGTGCCTGGAAGGCCAGCGGGAGGGTGAACACCGGGGAGCTGTTTTTT.

Here the CDR3 reads CASSLLMGGAATNEKLFF. For the CDR3, the DNA is TGTGCCAGCAGCCTACTTATGGGGGGGGCGGCAACTAATGAAAAACTGTTTTTT. This sequence joins TRBV7-6 and TRBJ1-4; a possible D gene is TRBD1 (6 bases). Germline values: CDR1 SGHVS, CDR2 FNYEAQ. This CDR3 spans 18 amino acids. V gave up 5 bases and J gave up 0 bases, with 19 bases separating them.

The V call is TRBV6-1, the J call TRBJ1-3, with D possibly being TRBD1 (5 bases). Trimming took off 7 bases at V and 0 bases at J, with 10 bases between the two ends. CDR3 length: 14 residues. CDR1 is MNHNS, CDR2 SASEGT, per germline. The CDR3 region has the DNA TGTGCCAGCACCGGGGCCGCCTCTGGAAACACCATATATTTT. Residues: CASTGAASGNTIYF.

The chain joins TRBV15 to TRBJ1-1, with D hard to call. From germline, CDR1 is LNHNV and CDR2 YYDKDF (reference sequence). V lost 1 base, J lost 12 bases, and 12 bases lay in between. CDR3 length equals 12 residues. CDR3 region: CATSRVSHEPFF. The CDR3 DNA reads TGTGCCACCAGCAGAGTATCCCACGAACCTTTCTTT.